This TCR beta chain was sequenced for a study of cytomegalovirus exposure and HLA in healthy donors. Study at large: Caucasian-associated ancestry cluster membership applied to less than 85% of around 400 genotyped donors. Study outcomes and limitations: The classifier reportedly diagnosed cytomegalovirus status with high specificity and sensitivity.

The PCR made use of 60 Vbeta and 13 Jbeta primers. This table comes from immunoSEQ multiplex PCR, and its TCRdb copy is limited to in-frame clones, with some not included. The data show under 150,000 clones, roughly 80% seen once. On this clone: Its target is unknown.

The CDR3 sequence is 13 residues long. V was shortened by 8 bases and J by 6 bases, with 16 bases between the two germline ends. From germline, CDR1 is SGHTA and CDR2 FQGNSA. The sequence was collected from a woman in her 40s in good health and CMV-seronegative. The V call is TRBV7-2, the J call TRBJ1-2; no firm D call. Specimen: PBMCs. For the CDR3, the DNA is TGTGCCAGCCGAGACGGGGTTGGAGATGGCTACACCTTC. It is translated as CASRDGVGDGYTF.